The sequence of this TCR beta chain was determined in a study of graft-versus-host responses after intestinal transplantation (dated by TCRdb to the early 2020s). Notes on the research overall: The transplants that recipients received were multivisceral, liver-intestinal, or isolated intestinal. Anti-thymocyte globulin induction was given to all recipients, followed by maintenance tacrolimus and steroids for 2 to 3 years. Graft-versus-host and host-versus-graft alloreactive T cell clones were tracked in the graft, circulation and bone marrow after intestinal transplantation using bulk TCR-beta CDR3 sequencing. To identify alloreactive clones, pre-transplant mixed lymphocyte reaction products were sequenced and compared with unstimulated pre-transplant donor and recipient T cells. The cohort enrolled some 23 intestinal transplant recipients, one of whom was a retransplant, and a few patients without pretransplant specimens were excluded. A peak of at least 4% donor T cells among recipient peripheral blood mononuclear cells was the definition used for donor T cell macrochimerism. Instead of going to the commercial service, samples from a few later patients were sequenced in-house on an Illumina MiSeq and processed with MiXCR.

The intended sense of this specimen's time point label: cells obtained before transplantation from donor or recipient. CD3+CD4+ and CD3+CD8+ populations were FACS-sorted from unstimulated pre-transplant donor and recipient cells taken from spleen or lymph nodes. CDR1 and CDR2 are read off the germline V gene as SQVTM and ANQGSEA. The junction carries 15 bases between V and J, which are trimmed by 4 bases and 2 bases respectively. Reading from cysteine to phenylalanine, the CDR3 counts 14 amino acids. The entry retains the CDR3 DNA only, 42 bases that are in frame from base 1. What the authors observed across the whole study: Early after transplant, peak levels of circulating GvH clones were found to be associated with declines in HvG clones. The relatively low number and heterogeneity of intestinal transplant patients limited the conclusions. In patients with donor T cell macrochimerism, the allografts had high GvH to HvG T cell clonal ratios. GvH clones were detected in recipient bone marrow, and some appeared earlier in ileal mucosa or blood, consistent with an intestinal mucosal origin.

Libraries were made using the immunoSEQ multiplex PCR assay. In most patients, genomic DNA was isolated using the Qiagen DNeasy Blood and Tissue Kit and sent frozen to Adaptive Biotechnologies for TCR sequencing. For most patients, genomic DNA was subjected to high-throughput TCR-beta CDR3 sequencing by Adaptive Biotechnologies. From the authors' description of their analysis: Adaptive's ImmunoSEQ software was the source of the TCR sequencing data for 18 patients, while a few other patients were processed with MiXCR and VDJtools. To correct CD4 versus CD8 sorting errors, any sequence found in both subsets at a frequency ratio below 5:1 was removed. Because the origin of CDR3 nucleotide sequences shared between donor and recipient could not be assigned, those sequences were removed. At least 2-fold expansion over unstimulated cells and a minimum CFSE-low frequency of 0.002% (template counts) or 0.001% (read counts) were required for clones to be classified as alloreactive. A clone was considered mappable if detected in the sequenced pre-transplant spleen, lymph node, or MLR CFSE-low populations of the donor or recipient. Cumulative frequency of alloreactive clones was calculated as a percentage of all sequences weighted by copy number. Entries here come from immuneACCESS through TCRdb and include only in-frame sequences with V and J called. Some clones fail to appear in such tables; in the studies checked, an unresolved V gene covers under half of the shortfall, and the cause of the remainder is unknown. That table is the source of V, J and clone size, and D and trimming were worked out from the DNA. This sample is represented by around 49,000 clones; around 92% of them were singletons. The ten largest make up under 0.65% of the sample.

A word on this clone: It has no known antigen specificity. No clone much larger than this one lies a single base away; base qualities are absent.

The sequence was collected from a human donor who was the organ donor for an intestinal transplant. Sequenced here: unstimulated CD4+ T cells sorted from spleen or lymph node cells, sampled before transplant. The chain employs TRBV29-1 and TRBJ2-7, with no confident D gene call. The nucleotides read TGCAGCGTTGGGTTCCTCGAGTCCCCCTACGAGCAGTACTTC. Protein translation: CSVGFLESPYEQYF.